The 9 T cell receptor beta chains below all came from one sample that was sequenced in a study of human thymus T cells. Generated by immunoSEQ multiplex PCR, the TCRdb table keeps only in-frame clones and is missing some. The profile shows tens of thousands of clones, 94% of them singletons. The sequenced sample was blood. These receptors were collected from a boy less than two years old with a congenital heart defect but otherwise immunologically healthy.

The V and J genes are TRBV28 and TRBJ2-7; 12 bases align to TRBD2. V dropped 2 bases and J dropped 2; count of bases not matched to a gene: 4. CDR3 size: 16 residues. Germline V CDR1 and CDR2: MDHEN, SYDVKM. The CDR3 reads CASSLDPSGGAYEQYF. Written as DNA, the CDR3 is TGTGCCAGCAGTTTAGATCCTAGCGGGGGGGCCTACGAGCAGTACTTC.

J is TRBJ2-7 and V is TRBV5-5, with 12 bases matching TRBD2. Germline V gene data show CDR1 as SGHKS and CDR2 as YYEKEE (reference sequence). The CDR3 length is 16 residues. Unmatched junction bases numbered 7, after V lost 5 bases and J lost 1 base. The CDR3 DNA sequence: TGTGCCAGCAGTTCTGGACTAGCGGGGTTATCCTACGAGCAGTACTTC. This codes for CASSSGLAGLSYEQYF. Full variable domain (outside the CDR3, taken from reference TRBV5-5 and TRBJ2-7): DAGVTQSPTHLIKTRGQQVTLRCSPISGHKSVSWYQQVLGQGPQFIFQYYEKEERGRGNFPDRFSARQFPNYSSELNVNALLLGDSALYLCASSSGLAGLSYEQYFGPGTRLTVT.

This clone was counted once. The rearrangement uses TRBV6-5 and TRBJ2-7; TRBD1 matches 8 bases. The CDR3 covers 15 residues. J lost 3 bases, V lost 6 bases, and 10 bases had no gene match. Per germline, CDR1 MNHEY and CDR2 SVGAGI. The CDR3 loop reads CASSSQGASFYEQYF. The CDR3 DNA reads as TGTGCCAGCAGCTCCCAGGGGGCGAGCTTCTACGAGCAGTACTTC.

The chain combines TRBV7-9 with TRBJ1-2; D remains unclear. Germline V gives CDR1 SEHNR, CDR2 FQNEAQ (reference sequence). The V end was cut by 5 bases, the J end by 7 bases, with 5 bases between. The CDR3 totals 10 residues. This chain's CDR3 is CASSPRGYTF. In nucleotides, the CDR3 is TGTGCCAGCAGCCCCCGTGGCTACACCTTC.

The V gene is TRBV4-2, the J gene TRBJ2-3; a weak D match, TRBD2 (5 bases). Germline V gene lookup returns CDR1 LGHNA and CDR2 YNFKEQ. This CDR3 contains 15 residues. Trimming stripped 0 bases from V and 3 bases from J, with 10 bases between. CDR3 coding DNA: TGTGCCAGCAGCCAAGATAAACTAGTGACAGATACGCAGTATTTT. Protein: CASSQDKLVTDTQYF.

In nucleotides, the CDR3 is TGTGCCAGCAGTTTTGGCGACAGGGGGCTAAACACTGAAGCTTTCTTT. This codes for CASSFGDRGLNTEAFF. The chain has TRBV28 and TRBJ1-1, with 10 bases that match TRBD1. The germline CDR1 and CDR2 sequences are MDHEN and SYDVKM. The junction had 6 bases not matched to a gene; V was cut back by 3 bases and J by 2 bases. This CDR3 has 16 amino acids.

The chain joins TRBV15 to TRBJ2-6, with D perhaps matching TRBD1 (6 bases). V shed 3 bases and J shed 0 bases, with 15 bases lying between them. The CDR3 loop spans 18 amino acids. Germline-derived CDR1 and CDR2 are LNHNV and YYDKDF (reference sequence). The CDR3 DNA reads as TGTGCCACCAGCAGCCGACAGGTTTATCTCTCTGGGGCCAACGTCCTGACTTTC. Translated, it gives CATSSRQVYLSGANVLTF.

The chain employs TRBV5-4 and TRBJ2-3; 10 nucleotides align to TRBD1. This CDR3 region has 15 residues. The J segment lost 3 bases and the V segment lost 1 base, leaving 2 bases of the junction unmatched. The germline CDR1 and CDR2 sequences are SGHNT and YYREEE (reference sequence). The CDR3 DNA follows: TGTGCCAGCAGCTTGTGGACAGGGGGAACAGATACGCAGTATTTT. Encoded protein: CASSLWTGGTDTQYF.

The rearrangement joins TRBV2 to TRBJ2-3; TRBD2 aligns across 10 bases. The CDR3 has 15 amino acids. The junction had 3 bases not matched to a gene; V was cut back by 2 bases and J by 4 bases. The germline gives CDR1 SNHLY, CDR2 FYNNEI. CDR3 nucleotide sequence: TGTGCCAGCAGTGAAAAGCGGGGGGGCCCAGATACGCAGTATTTT. Encoded protein: CASSEKRGGPDTQYF.